This entry concerns a single TCR beta chain. What it recognizes is unknown. The data were obtained in a study of cytomegalovirus exposure and HLA in healthy donors. Primers: 60 Vbeta forward and 13 Jbeta reverse. Authors' data handling: Unique TCR beta chains totaled some 81 million in a later count, with about 11 million of them shared. Sequencing was performed with immunoSEQ multiplex PCR; in TCRdb, only in-frame clones are kept and a portion is missing. The DNA was the basis for D and trimming; V, J and clone size are from that table. The sample has over 150,000 clones, around 81% seen once. Whole-study results and caveats: An analysis that was carried out later associated 16,951 TCR beta sequences with HLA alleles at 0.05 false discovery rate.

The material sequenced was PBMCs. This TCR was sampled from a woman in her thirties or forties in good health and CMV-seropositive.

The DNA for the CDR3 is TGCGCCAGCAGCTTACAGACAGACACAGATACGCAGTATTTT. Amino acids: CASSLQTDTDTQYF. The chain joins TRBV5-1 to TRBJ2-3; possible D gene TRBD1, 5 bases. CDR3 length equals 14 residues. Between the trimmed V and J ends, which lost 2 bases and 2 bases, there was a span of 9 bases. The germline gives CDR1 SGHRS, CDR2 YFSETQ.